This is a list of T cell receptor beta chains from one sample in a study of Graves' ophthalmopathy and Graves' hyperthyroidism. TCRdb reanalysed the multiplex PCR reads using MiXCR and keeps one entry per CDR3 protein. This table holds about 700,000 distinct CDR3 sequences, approximately 39% found once. The material sequenced was peripheral blood. These receptors came from an adult man with Graves' ophthalmopathy. CDR3s include the opening cysteine and the closing phenylalanine or tryptophan. The D gene is left open where the match is weak. The size of a clone is reported for some rows only, either as once, few or many, or as a class for expanded clones.

v_call	j_call	d_call	clone_size	cdr3_aa	cdr3_nt
TRBV7-8	TRBJ1-1	NA	NA	CACSVGDTEAFF	TGTGCCTGCAGCGTTGGAGACACTGAAGCTTTCTTT
TRBV7-9	TRBJ2-5	TRBD2	NA	CASSDGLAGTRGETQYF	TGTGCCAGCAGCGATGGACTAGCGGGGACACGTGGTGAGACCCAGTACTTC
TRBV25-1	TRBJ1-5	NA	many	CASSEGYGNNQPQHF	TGTGCCAGCAGTGAGGGTTATGGAAACAATCAGCCCCAGCATTTT
TRBV10-2	TRBJ1-2	NA	many	CASSVGPNYGYTF	TGCGCCAGCAGTGTTGGGCCAAACTATGGCTACACCTTC
TRBV25-1	TRBJ1-1	NA	many	CASTKGPRMNTEAFF	TGTGCCAGCACCAAGGGGCCACGCATGAACACTGAAGCTTTCTTT
TRBV20-1	TRBJ2-7	TRBD1	many	CSASGDRDYEQYF	TGCAGTGCTAGTGGGGACAGGGACTACGAGCAGTACTTC
TRBV29-1	TRBJ1-2	NA	NA	CSVEGGETYGYTF	TGCAGCGTTGAGGGGGGGGAGACCTATGGCTACACCTTC
TRBV18	TRBJ1-2	TRBD1	NA	CARATDLGQANYGYTF	TGTGCTAGAGCCACCGACCTGGGACAGGCTAACTATGGCTACACCTTC
TRBV12-5	TRBJ1-1	NA	NA	CASGLGQNEAFF	TGTGCTAGTGGTCTTGGACAGAATGAAGCTTTCTTT
TRBV4-3	TRBJ2-7	NA	few	CASSQDGQSYEQYF	TGCGCCAGCAGCCAAGACGGCCAGTCCTACGAGCAGTACTTC
TRBV19	TRBJ1-5	NA	many	CASRGGWQPQHF	TGTGCCAGCCGGGGCGGGTGGCAGCCCCAGCATTTT
TRBV15	TRBJ2-2	NA	NA	CATSRGPGELFF	TGTGCCACCAGCAGGGGGCCCGGGGAGCTGTTTTTT
TRBV11-2	TRBJ2-7	NA	NA	CASSSPGPGYEQYF	TGTGCCAGCAGTTCACCGGGGCCCGGCTACGAGCAGTACTTC
TRBV29-1	TRBJ2-7	NA	many	CSVVIQPSYEQYF	TGCAGCGTTGTAATACAGCCCTCCTACGAGCAGTACTTC
TRBV7-9	TRBJ1-2	NA	many	CASSRSGGNYGYTF	TGTGCCAGCAGCCGGAGCGGAGGGAACTATGGCTACACCTTC
TRBV19	TRBJ1-1	TRBD1	NA	CASRKGQGAVGEAFF	TGTGCCAGTAGAAAGGGACAGGGGGCCGTAGGTGAAGCTTTCTTT
TRBV4-3	TRBJ1-4	NA	few	CASSQAAAQDGEKLFF	TGCGCCAGCAGCCAAGCAGCGGCCCAGGACGGTGAAAAACTGTTTTTT
TRBV7-9	TRBJ2-7	NA	many	CASSPRADSADEQYF	TGTGCCAGCAGCCCACGGGCGGACAGCGCTGACGAGCAGTACTTC
TRBV10-1	TRBJ2-7	TRBD2	many	CASSGGGREQYF	TGCGCCAGCAGTGGGGGAGGGCGCGAGCAGTACTTC
TRBV7-9	TRBJ2-2	NA	NA	CASSGRRNTGELFF	TGTGCCAGCAGTGGCAGGAGGAACACCGGGGAGCTGTTTTTT
TRBV7-2	TRBJ2-7	TRBD1	NA	CAGSAQTGIPYEQYF	TGTGCCGGCAGCGCCCAGACAGGGATCCCCTACGAGCAGTACTTC
TRBV12-3/TRBV12-4	TRBJ2-7	NA	many	CASSLGLREQYF	TGTGCCAGCAGTTTAGGGCTTCGCGAGCAGTACTTC
TRBV7-3	TRBJ1-1	NA	many	CASSLTLANTEAFF	TGTGCCAGCAGCTTAACGCTGGCAAACACTGAAGCTTTCTTT
TRBV6-5	TRBJ2-7	TRBD1	few	CASSYGTDPYEQYF	TGTGCCAGCAGTTACGGGACAGACCCCTACGAGCAGTACTTC
TRBV30	TRBJ1-5	TRBD1	NA	CAWRGQGQQPQHF	TGTGCCTGGAGGGGACAGGGTCAGCAGCCCCAGCATTTT
TRBV12-3/TRBV12-4	TRBJ1-1	TRBD1	NA	CANISTGGYTEAFF	TGTGCCAACATTTCGACAGGGGGCTACACTGAAGCTTTCTTT
TRBV12-3/TRBV12-4	TRBJ1-5	TRBD1	many	CASSRDRDQPQHF	TGTGCCAGCAGCCGGGACAGGGATCAGCCCCAGCATTTT
TRBV7-2	TRBJ1-1	NA	many	CASSLGFLNTEAFF	TGTGCCAGCAGCTTAGGGTTCTTGAACACTGAAGCTTTCTTT
TRBV7-9	TRBJ1-5	TRBD1	NA	CASSLAQGASQPQHF	TGTGCCAGCAGCTTAGCCCAGGGGGCGAGTCAGCCCCAGCATTTT
TRBV12-3/TRBV12-4	TRBJ1-5	NA	many	CASSLATTDQPQHF	TGTGCCAGCAGTTTAGCGACAACAGATCAGCCCCAGCATTTT
TRBV5-1	TRBJ2-5	TRBD1	NA	CASSWGTGSSSGETQYF	TGCGCCAGCAGCTGGGGGACAGGGTCATCATCAGGAGAGACCCAGTACTTC
TRBV29-1	TRBJ2-7	NA	NA	CSNRTAYEQYF	TGCAGCAACCGGACAGCCTACGAGCAGTACTTC
TRBV12-5	TRBJ1-4	NA	NA	CASGFEQGDEKLFF	TGTGCTAGTGGTTTCGAGCAGGGAGACGAAAAACTGTTTTTT
TRBV4-1	TRBJ1-5	NA	NA	CASSQRHTSNQPQHF	TGCGCCAGCAGCCAAAGGCACACTAGCAATCAGCCCCAGCATTTT
TRBV20-1	TRBJ1-4	TRBD1	many	CSARDELGQGLFF	TGCAGTGCTAGAGACGAATTGGGACAGGGACTGTTTTTT
TRBV2	TRBJ1-4	NA	few	CASSGGGREKLFF	TGTGCCAGCAGTGGGGGGGGACGGGAAAAACTGTTTTTT
TRBV12-3/TRBV12-4	TRBJ1-5	TRBD1	NA	CATGTGAYQPQHF	TGTGCCACAGGGACAGGGGCGTATCAGCCCCAGCATTTT
TRBV12-3/TRBV12-4	TRBJ1-2	NA	few	CASSPDPVGYTF	TGTGCCAGCAGTCCGGACCCCGTGGGCTACACCTTC
TRBV7-8	TRBJ1-6	NA	many	CASGSSGVGSPLHF	TGTGCCAGCGGATCAAGTGGGGTGGGTTCACCCCTCCACTTT
TRBV2	TRBJ2-7	TRBD1	many	CASSGVGGQGAYEQYF	TGTGCCAGCAGTGGCGTAGGTGGGCAGGGGGCCTACGAGCAGTACTTC
TRBV11-1	TRBJ1-6	NA	NA	CASSSQVTESPLHF	TGTGCCAGCAGCAGCCAAGTCACAGAATCACCCCTCCACTTT
TRBV5-8	TRBJ2-7	NA	NA	CASSLSGQEQYF	TGTGCCAGCAGCTTGTCTGGACAGGAGCAGTACTTC
TRBV7-9	TRBJ1-6	NA	many	CASSLRAGLPLHF	TGTGCCAGCAGCTTAAGGGCGGGGTTACCCCTCCACTTT
TRBV3-1	TRBJ1-1	NA	NA	CASSPRANTEAFF	TGTGCCAGCAGCCCTCGAGCGAACACTGAAGCTTTCTTT
TRBV7-3	TRBJ1-1	NA	many	CASTIVNTEAFF	TGTGCCAGCACCATAGTGAACACTGAAGCTTTCTTT
TRBV20-1	TRBJ1-5	TRBD1	NA	CSARNRDRANNQPQHF	TGCAGTGCTAGAAACCGGGACAGGGCGAACAATCAGCCCCAGCATTTT
TRBV25-1	TRBJ2-3	NA	many	CASSEYSGTSTDTQYF	TGTGCCAGCAGTGAATATTCAGGAACTAGCACAGATACGCAGTATTTT
TRBV5-1	TRBJ2-3	NA	once	CASSAYLDGTQYF	TGCGCCAGCAGCGCCTATTTAGACGGTACGCAGTATTTT
TRBV19	TRBJ2-6	NA	NA	CASSPPGYSGANVLTF	TGTGCCAGCAGTCCCCCAGGGTACTCTGGGGCCAACGTCCTGACTTTC
TRBV7-8	TRBJ1-2	NA	NA	CASSLKDRVYGYTF	TGTGCCAGCAGCTTAAAGGATAGGGTCTATGGCTACACCTTC
TRBV5-6	TRBJ2-2	TRBD2	NA	CASSLDGTSGRELFF	TGTGCCAGCAGCTTAGACGGGACTAGCGGGAGGGAGCTGTTTTTT
TRBV20-1	TRBJ2-7	TRBD1	many	CSARPGQGYYEQYF	TGCAGTGCTAGACCGGGACAGGGTTATTACGAGCAGTACTTC
TRBV12-5	TRBJ2-5	NA	few	CASGLVLGGTVETQYF	TGTGCTAGTGGTTTGGTACTTGGGGGAACAGTGGAGACCCAGTACTTC
TRBV10-3	TRBJ1-5	NA	many	CAISDGTGVSPQHF	TGTGCCATCAGTGATGGGACCGGCGTTTCGCCCCAGCATTTT
TRBV6-5	TRBJ2-7	NA	NA	CASSYGFGIYEQYF	TGTGCCAGCAGTTATGGTTTCGGGATCTACGAGCAGTACTTC
TRBV6-5	TRBJ2-7	NA	few	CASNRDGPYEQYF	TGTGCCAGCAATCGGGACGGACCCTACGAGCAGTACTTC
TRBV5-1	TRBJ1-1	TRBD1	few	CASSDDRGNTEAFF	TGCGCCAGCAGCGACGACAGGGGGAACACTGAAGCTTTCTTT